This T cell receptor (beta chain) is drawn from a study of CD8 T cells in Susac syndrome (dated by TCRdb to between 2018 and 2020). For the study in its entirety: Repertoire sequencing was used to test whether CD8+ T cell activation and differentiation in Susac syndrome was antigen driven. Broad study findings and their caveats: The number of individuals in the TCR sequencing and HLA analysis was acknowledged as relatively small.

RNA was extracted with the RNeasy kit and about 0.5 to 1 ug was reverse transcribed using random hexamers. TCR beta CDR3 regions were amplified with the immunoSEQ multiplex PCR assay covering 54 Vbeta and 13 Jbeta segments. PCR amplification bias was corrected by using a synthetic template baseline for primer optimization and computational correction. On the study's bioinformatics: Reads were annotated to V, D and J genes according to IMGT and were analyzed with immunoSEQ Analyzer, with only productive sequences retained. To calculate clonality, Shannon entropy was normalized by log2 of the number of productive unique sequences and then subtracted from one. For each patient and control, public and private clones were evaluated within the 100 most prevalent clones. Clones were defined as Susac-specific when absent from the healthy and MS cohorts, from roughly 1,000 published viral clones and from other ImmuneACCESS disease sequences. The raw public data were reprocessed by TCRdb itself: fastp quality trimming at Q25, MiXCR clonotype calling, in-frame beta chains only. Merged by CDR3 protein, the rows form single entries marked with the most common genes and DNA. These V and J calls are TCRdb output, not the study's own analysis. In this sample the table shows 150,000 to 200,000 distinct CDR3 sequences, 93% of which occur a single time. The top ten clonotypes cover 0.13% of the sample.

Between the V and J ends, shortened by 4 bases and 6 bases respectively, the junction contains 10 bases. The CDR3 runs 13 amino acids, cysteine and phenylalanine included. Only the CDR3 part of the read is kept: 39 bases, read in frame from the first base. Peripheral blood CD8+ and CD4+ T cells from healthy donors, Susac syndrome patients and multiple sclerosis patients were profiled by high-throughput TCR beta sequencing. Healthy donors were included as age- and sex-matched controls. Bulk CD8+ and CD4+ T cells were purified magnetically by negative isolation, whereas CD8+ TEMRA cells were enriched by FACS. Blood was collected in EDTA tubes and processed within 24 hours, with PBMCs isolated through density gradient centrifugation. PBMCs intended for TCR sequencing were cryopreserved in liquid nitrogen and thawed later in a water bath at 37 degrees C. The sorted or isolated CD4+, CD8+ and CD8+ TEMRA cells had a purity of 90% or higher.

Of note for this clonotype: Its antigen specificity is not known. The input lacks base qualities; no much larger clone sits a single base away.

The sample taken for sequencing was CD4+ T cells from PBMCs. This clonotype was obtained from a human donor in good health. Recombination linked TRBV12-3 or TRBV12-4 to TRBJ2-1, and perhaps TRBD1 as D gene, on 5 matching bases. The CDR3 protein is CASSWGRANEQFF. The sequenced DNA: TGTGCCAGCAGTTGGGGCAGGGCCAATGAGCAGTTCTTC.